This T cell receptor beta chain was retrieved from a study of monozygotic twins with inflammatory bowel disease. Germline V gene lookup returns CDR1 SGHNT and CDR2 YYREEE (reference sequence). This CDR3 is 16 amino acids long. A template switching step added UMIs, each with a 6-nucleotide sample barcode. TCRdb re-called the 5' RACE reads; every CDR3 protein appears as one record, without DNA. Recorded for this sample: about 440,000 distinct CDR3 sequences. The rearrangement links TRBV5-4 to TRBJ2-1; with no DNA, the TCRdb D assignment of TRBD1 cannot be verified. The sequence was obtained from a human donor with ulcerative colitis or Crohn's disease, or a healthy co-twin of an affected twin (not recorded which). The sample was blood. The CDR3: CASAERGRIVSNEQFF.